This T cell receptor beta chain derives from a study of T cell responses to AZD1222 COVID-19 vaccine. TCRdb's table, derived via immunoSEQ multiplex PCR, lists solely in-frame clones and lacks some. The sample comprises approximately 190,000 clones, roughly 92% of which are singletons, and over 1% rests with the top ten. CDR3 size: 16 residues. J gave up 0 bases and V 4 bases, and 6 bases lay outside the gene matches. The germline V gene has CDR1 KGHSH and CDR2 LQKENI. Findings of the study overall: Spike-specific TCR breadth rose after two AZD1222 doses, and depth rose as well. Baseline seropositivity occurred in only a handful of AZD1222 recipients. The reported proportion of spike-specific TCRs targeting unmutated variant regions was nearly half.

As regards this clone: Its antigen remains unknown.

This receptor was taken from an adult in good health. The specimen was peripheral blood, collected on day 0 of AZD1222 vaccination. The V gene is TRBV18, the J gene TRBJ1-3; 7 positions agree with TRBD1. CDR3 bases: TGTGCCAGCTCACAGCCCGGGACAGTCTCTGGAAACACCATATATTTT. It translates to CASSQPGTVSGNTIYF.